The clone carrying this TCR beta chain has ten or more counts. Its target is unknown. Time point noted: longitudinal time-point 2. Unsorted libraries were generated from 2 million PBMCs. These cells had been stored in RNAlater at -80 C. The entry originates in a study of neurological immune-mediated disorders. Study-wide results and caveats: Across subjects, no CDR3 amino acid sequence appeared in expanded clones of more than one subject, a finding that suggested private repertoires in all groups.

CDR1 DFQATT and CDR2 SNEGSKA come from the germline V gene (reference sequence). The ends were cut back, 3 bases at V and 1 base at J, with 9 bases in the middle. CDR3 length: 13 residues. The authors produced cDNA by 5'RACE using 10-nucleotide random UMIs. Over 160 million TCR-beta sequences from 15-18 subjects came out of each sequencing run. TCRdb independently ran MiXCR on the 5' RACE reads; one entry per CDR3 protein. The table includes some 100,000 distinct CDR3 sequences, roughly 13% detected once. The sample comprised PBMCs. The chain links TRBV20-1 to TRBJ2-5, with D perhaps TRBD1 (5 bases). The receptor comes from a female donor with HTLV-1-associated myelopathy (HAM/TSP). CDR3 residues: CSASEDTQETQYF. In nucleotides, the CDR3 is TGCAGTGCTAGTGAGGACACCCAAGAGACCCAGTACTTC.